A selection of T cell receptor beta chains follows, all from one sample in a study of cytomegalovirus exposure and HLA in healthy donors. Sequencing was performed with immunoSEQ multiplex PCR; in TCRdb, only in-frame clones are kept and a portion is missing. The table lists around 200,000 clones, around 77% of them singletons, with 2.5% to 3.5% in the top ten. The sample was PBMCs. The source of these receptors is a female donor in good health and CMV-seronegative. CDR3s include the opening cysteine and the closing phenylalanine or tryptophan. The order of the fields is V gene, clone size, D gene, J gene, CDR3 DNA, CDR3 protein. The D gene is left open where the match is weak. Clone size is stated in some rows and not others, as once, few, many or a class when expanded.

V: TRBV28
size: .
D: TRBD1
J: TRBJ1-4
DNA: TGTGCCAGCAGCCAACCGGACAGGGGATATGAAAAACTGTTTTTT
CDR3: CASSQPDRGYEKLFF

V: TRBV7-7
size: .
D: .
J: TRBJ2-5
DNA: TGTGCCAGCAGCTTAAAGGTCGGCGGCGGGGCCCTTGAAGAGACCCAGTACTTC
CDR3: CASSLKVGGGALEETQYF

V: TRBV7-2
size: once
D: .
J: TRBJ1-2
DNA: TGTGCCAGCAGCTTTGAACAGGGAGCCTATGGCTACACCTTC
CDR3: CASSFEQGAYGYTF

V: TRBV18
size: .
D: .
J: TRBJ2-7
DNA: TGTGCCAGCTCACCCCGGGACAAGGGGGAGCAGTACTTC
CDR3: CASSPRDKGEQYF

V: TRBV28
size: .
D: TRBD1
J: TRBJ1-5
DNA: TGTGCCAGCAGGCCGGACAGGAATCAGCCCCAGCATTTT
CDR3: CASRPDRNQPQHF

V: TRBV5-4
size: .
D: TRBD2
J: TRBJ2-7
DNA: TGTGCCAGCTCCGGGACTAGCGGCTACGAGCAGTACTTC
CDR3: CASSGTSGYEQYF

V: TRBV2
size: .
D: .
J: TRBJ2-4
DNA: TGTGCCAGCACTGGGGGCTTGGGAGCCAAAAACATTCAGTACTTC
CDR3: CASTGGLGAKNIQYF

V: TRBV5-4
size: .
D: .
J: TRBJ1-1
DNA: TGTGCCAGCAGCTTCAGGTTAGGTGGCACTGAAGCTTTCTTT
CDR3: CASSFRLGGTEAFF

V: TRBV7-8
size: .
D: .
J: TRBJ2-1
DNA: TGTGCCAGCAGCTTAGAATTGGCGGCCAGCAATGAGCAGTTCTTC
CDR3: CASSLELAASNEQFF

V: TRBV4-3
size: .
D: .
J: TRBJ1-2
DNA: TGCGCCAGCAGCCAAGAGCAGGGAGGGCGAGACTATGGCTACACCTTC
CDR3: CASSQEQGGRDYGYTF

V: TRBV6-5
size: .
D: TRBD1
J: TRBJ2-7
DNA: TGTGCCAGCAGTTACGACAGGGTCTCCTACGAGCAGTACTTC
CDR3: CASSYDRVSYEQYF

V: TRBV2
size: .
D: TRBD1
J: TRBJ1-1
DNA: TGTGCCAGCTCGCGACAGGGGGCGTCGAACACTGAAGCTTTCTTT
CDR3: CASSRQGASNTEAFF

V: TRBV4-1
size: .
D: .
J: TRBJ1-3
DNA: TGCGCCAGCAGCGCGCAGAACAGGGAAACCGGAAACACCATATATTTT
CDR3: CASSAQNRETGNTIYF

V: TRBV5-1
size: .
D: .
J: TRBJ1-4
DNA: TGCGCCAGCAGCTTGGCGCAGGGCCGGGAAAAACTGTTTTTT
CDR3: CASSLAQGREKLFF

V: TRBV5-5
size: .
D: .
J: TRBJ1-1
DNA: TGTGCCAGCGGGGAGGGTGAAGCTTTCTTT
CDR3: CASGEGEAFF

V: TRBV28
size: .
D: .
J: TRBJ1-5
DNA: TGTGCCAGCAGTTTGGAGGGGCCGAATAGCAATCAGCCCCAGCATTTT
CDR3: CASSLEGPNSNQPQHF

V: TRBV19
size: .
D: .
J: TRBJ2-5
DNA: TGTGCCAGTAGTGGGCTGACCCAAGAGACCCAGTACTTC
CDR3: CASSGLTQETQYF

V: TRBV5-6
size: once
D: TRBD1
J: TRBJ1-6
DNA: TGTGCCAGCACATGGACAGGGCTTTCACCCCTCCACTTT
CDR3: CASTWTGLSPLHF

V: TRBV7-2
size: .
D: TRBD2
J: TRBJ2-7
DNA: TGTGCCAGCAGCGTTAGCGGGGGGACCGCCTACGAGCAGTACTTC
CDR3: CASSVSGGTAYEQYF

V: TRBV18
size: .
D: TRBD1
J: TRBJ2-7
DNA: TGTGCCAGCTCACCGGGACAGGGGGCGGGGGAGCAGTACTTC
CDR3: CASSPGQGAGEQYF

V: TRBV7-6
size: few
D: .
J: TRBJ2-2
DNA: TGTGCCAGCAGCGCAGCGAACACCGGGGAGCTGTTTTTT
CDR3: CASSAANTGELFF

V: TRBV6-5
size: .
D: TRBD1
J: TRBJ2-7
DNA: TGTGCCAGCAGTATCGGGACAGGGGGTAATCACGAGCAGTACTTC
CDR3: CASSIGTGGNHEQYF

V: TRBV25-1
size: .
D: .
J: TRBJ1-1
DNA: TGTGCCAGCAGTGAATTAGGCAATACAGGGATTGAAGCTTTCTTT
CDR3: CASSELGNTGIEAFF

V: TRBV19
size: .
D: .
J: TRBJ1-1
DNA: TGTGCCAGTAGTATAGCTTACCCCGGGGACACTGAAGCTTTCTTT
CDR3: CASSIAYPGDTEAFF

V: TRBV7-8
size: .
D: .
J: TRBJ1-1
DNA: TGTGCCAGCAGTCTACAGGGCCGGACTGAAGCTTTCTTT
CDR3: CASSLQGRTEAFF

V: TRBV5-1
size: few
D: .
J: TRBJ2-3
DNA: TGCGCCAGCAGCTTGAGGCAGGACTTCACAGATACGCAGTATTTT
CDR3: CASSLRQDFTDTQYF

V: TRBV5-4
size: .
D: TRBD1
J: TRBJ2-1
DNA: TGTGCCAGCAGCATCGACAGGGGCCCTTACAATGAGCAGTTCTTC
CDR3: CASSIDRGPYNEQFF

V: TRBV6-5
size: .
D: .
J: TRBJ2-1
DNA: TGTGCCAGCAGTACCAAACTAGTGCCCTACAATGAGCAGTTCTTC
CDR3: CASSTKLVPYNEQFF

V: TRBV4-1
size: .
D: TRBD1
J: TRBJ2-7
DNA: TGCGCCAGCAGCCGGGGACAGGGTTTACCTGGCGAGCAGTACTTC
CDR3: CASSRGQGLPGEQYF

V: TRBV7-9
size: .
D: .
J: TRBJ1-4
DNA: TGTGCCAGCAGCTTAGCGGGCCCCCAACACGAAAAACTGTTTTTT
CDR3: CASSLAGPQHEKLFF

V: TRBV7-3
size: .
D: .
J: TRBJ2-3
DNA: TGTGCCAGCAGCCCCCTGGGGGGGCCCACAGATACGCAGTATTTT
CDR3: CASSPLGGPTDTQYF

V: TRBV28
size: once
D: TRBD1
J: TRBJ1-1
DNA: TGTGCCAGCAGTCCACAGACAGGGTTGCTTACTGAAGCTTTCTTT
CDR3: CASSPQTGLLTEAFF

V: TRBV28
size: .
D: TRBD1
J: TRBJ2-7
DNA: TGTGCCAGCAGTCCTACCGGGACAGGGGGATGGTACGAGCAGTACTTC
CDR3: CASSPTGTGGWYEQYF

V: TRBV6-6
size: .
D: TRBD1
J: TRBJ2-7
DNA: TGTGCCAGCAGTCCTGAGGGGACAGGGGGATACGAGCAGTACTTC
CDR3: CASSPEGTGGYEQYF

V: TRBV30
size: .
D: .
J: TRBJ1-2
DNA: TGTGCCTGCTACGTTTATGGCTACACCTTC
CDR3: CACYVYGYTF

V: TRBV6-6
size: .
D: .
J: TRBJ2-7
DNA: TGTGCCAGCAGTTACGCCGGCGAGCAGTACTTC
CDR3: CASSYAGEQYF

V: TRBV5-4
size: once
D: TRBD2
J: TRBJ2-3
DNA: TGTGCCAGCAGACTCCGGGGGGGCTCCACAGATACGCAGTATTTT
CDR3: CASRLRGGSTDTQYF

V: TRBV6-4
size: few
D: .
J: TRBJ2-6
DNA: TGTGCCAGCTCCTTTCCTGGGGCCAACGTCCTGACTTTC
CDR3: CASSFPGANVLTF

V: TRBV5-1
size: few
D: TRBD1
J: TRBJ1-2
DNA: TGCGCCAGCAGCTTGGCCGGGGGACAGACTAACTATGGCTACACCTTC
CDR3: CASSLAGGQTNYGYTF

V: TRBV7-6
size: .
D: .
J: TRBJ2-7
DNA: TGTGCTACGGGCCGGGGCTCCTACGAGCAGTACTTC
CDR3: CATGRGSYEQYF

V: TRBV27
size: .
D: TRBD1
J: TRBJ2-1
DNA: TGTGCCAGCAGTTTATCGGGGACAGTCAATGAGCAGTTCTTC
CDR3: CASSLSGTVNEQFF

V: TRBV11-2
size: .
D: .
J: TRBJ1-2
DNA: TGTGCCAGCAGCTTAGATCGGACTTCCGCTAACTATGGCTACACCTTC
CDR3: CASSLDRTSANYGYTF

V: TRBV2
size: .
D: .
J: TRBJ1-1
DNA: TGTGCCAGCAGTGGATTAAAAAGCTACACTGAAGCTTTCTTT
CDR3: CASSGLKSYTEAFF

V: TRBV5-8
size: many
D: TRBD1
J: TRBJ2-1
DNA: TGTGCCAGCACCGGGACAGGGTACGCAAATGAGCAGTTCTTC
CDR3: CASTGTGYANEQFF

V: TRBV19
size: .
D: TRBD1
J: TRBJ1-5
DNA: TGTGCCAGTAGTATAGGGACAGGGGGCGGACAGCCCCAGCATTTT
CDR3: CASSIGTGGGQPQHF

V: TRBV5-1
size: .
D: .
J: TRBJ2-1
DNA: TGCGCCAGCAGCTCCTCTCCAGCGCTGGAAGGGCAGTTCTTC
CDR3: CASSSSPALEGQFF

V: TRBV11-2
size: .
D: TRBD1
J: TRBJ1-2
DNA: TGTGCCAGCAGCCCAAATCCGGGGACAGGTGAAGGCTACACCTTC
CDR3: CASSPNPGTGEGYTF

V: TRBV5-1
size: .
D: .
J: TRBJ1-6
DNA: TGCGCCAGCAGCTTGGGGGGCAATTCACCCCTCCACTTT
CDR3: CASSLGGNSPLHF

V: TRBV5-1
size: .
D: TRBD1
J: TRBJ2-5
DNA: TGCGCCAGCTCTTACAGGGGTTCGCGAGAGACCCAGTACTTC
CDR3: CASSYRGSRETQYF